Each of the 29 T cell receptor beta chains below was sequenced from the same sample in a study of T cell repertoires in cytomegalovirus infection. TCRdb redid the calling of the reads with MiXCR, one entry per CDR3 protein. Among about 120,000 distinct CDR3 sequences listed, about 9.4% were seen once. These TCRs' antigens remain unknown. The source material was PBMCs, sequenced either directly or after in vitro stimulation (not recorded which). These receptors originate from a human donor in good health (CMV status not recorded). Some clones in this sample may be carry-over from other donors' samples.

With regard to this clonotype: This could be a read error, since a much larger clone is one nucleotide away. The chain recombines TRBV7-2 with TRBJ2-4; 11 nucleotides match TRBD2. Germline loops: CDR1 SGHTA, CDR2 FQGNSA. This CDR3 is 18 amino acids long. This CDR3 reads CASRLALAGGGGKNIQYF. For the CDR3, the DNA is TGTGCCAGCAGATTAGCGCTAGCGGGAGGCGGAGGCAAAAACATTCAGTACTTC.

This clonotype occurred a few times. V and J are TRBV4-3 and TRBJ2-7, with TRBD2 matching over 12 bases. CDR3 length: 15 amino acids. Per the germline V gene, CDR1 is LGHNA and CDR2 is YSLEER. Losses at the gene ends were 1 base for V and 5 bases for J; bases not matched to a gene: 3. The CDR3 loop reads CASSQGLAGDDEQYF. CDR3 coding DNA: TGCGCCAGCAGCCAAGGACTAGCGGGAGACGACGAGCAGTACTTC.

This clonotype was seen ten or more times. The chain is built from TRBV7-3 and TRBJ1-1; 8 nucleotides match TRBD1. V lost 4 bases and J lost 4; bases outside the gene matches: 5. The germline V gene has CDR1 SGHTA and CDR2 FQGTGA. This CDR3 has 14 residues. The chain's CDR3 is CASSSQGVGTEAFF. The CDR3 coding sequence is TGTGCCAGCAGCTCACAGGGGGTGGGCACTGAAGCTTTCTTT.

About this clonotype: This may come from a read error, since a much larger clone is one base off. V is TRBV2 and J is TRBJ2-3, with D possibly TRBD2 on 5 matching bases. The germline V gene encodes CDR1 SNHLY and CDR2 FYNNEI. The CDR3 runs to 15 residues. The DNA for the CDR3 is TGTGCCAGCAGTGAAAGACGGGGTTACACAGATATGCAGTATTTT. This translates into CASSERRGYTDMQYF.

The V gene is TRBV7-2, the J gene TRBJ1-2; no firm D call. With 11 bases removed from V and 8 bases from J, the gap between germline ends came to 18 bases. The CDR3 covers 12 residues. Per germline, CDR1 SGHTA and CDR2 FQGNSA. The CDR3: CASRQEVEGYTF. The CDR3 bases are TGTGCCTCCAGGCAGGAGGTAGAAGGCTACACCTTC.

This chain links TRBV27 with TRBJ1-1; D not certain. The CDR3 runs 12 residues. Trimming shortened V by 4 bases and J by 7 bases, and 10 bases separated the two germline ends. Germline V CDR1 and CDR2: MNHEY, SMNVEV (reference sequence). The CDR3 nucleotides are TGTGCCAGCAGTTCAATTGGGAATGAAGCTTTCTTT. Amino acids: CASSSIGNEAFF.

This clonotype was detected many times. This chain links TRBV7-8 with TRBJ2-3; 8 bases line up with TRBD2. The CDR3 is 15 residues long. Germline values: CDR1 SGHVS, CDR2 FQNEAQ. J was trimmed by 2 bases and V by 3 bases; bases with no gene match: 4. Here the CDR3 reads CASSFVSGATDTQYF. In DNA form, the CDR3 reads TGTGCCAGCAGCTTTGTTAGCGGGGCCACAGATACGCAGTATTTT.

At least ten counts were recorded for this clonotype. The V and J genes are TRBV3-1 and TRBJ2-7, with 13 bases aligning to TRBD2. From germline, CDR1 is LGHDT and CDR2 YNNKEL (reference sequence). The CDR3 is made up of 18 amino acids. Trimming at V came to 1 base and at J to 4 bases, leaving 10 bases not matched to a gene. In DNA form, the CDR3 reads TGTGCCAGCAGCCAAGGGACTAGCGGGGGACCTTACCCTTACGAGCAGTACGTC. Amino acid sequence: CASSQGTSGGPYPYEQYV.

This clonotype was seen a few times. The genes are TRBV6-5 and TRBJ1-5, with D maybe TRBD1 (6 bases). Germline V gene lookup returns CDR1 MNHEY and CDR2 SVGAGI. V lost 4 bases, J lost 5 bases, and 15 bases lay in between. The CDR3 runs 15 residues. As DNA, the CDR3 is TGTGCCAGCAGTTTACAGGGTGGTAAGGATCAGCCCCAGCATTTT. It codes for CASSLQGGKDQPQHF.

A few counts support this clonotype. V gene TRBV25-1 combines with J gene TRBJ2-1; the match to TRBD2 covers 10 bases. Germline CDR1 and CDR2: MGHDK and SYGVNS. Trimming cost V 7 bases and J 10 bases; bases outside gene matches: 7. CDR3 length: 13 amino acids. The CDR3 sequence: CASTSGRAREQFF. The CDR3 nucleotides read TGTGCCAGCACAAGCGGGAGGGCCAGGGAGCAGTTCTTC.

In regard to this clonotype: A much bigger clone sits one base away, suggesting this may be a read error. This chain uses TRBV5-4 with TRBJ1-1; unclear D gene. Germline loops: CDR1 SGHNT, CDR2 YYREEE (reference sequence). This CDR3 contains 19 residues. CDR3 amino acids: CTSSRDVLRQRVMNTEAFF. DNA for the CDR3: TGTACCAGCAGCCGGGATGTTTTAAGGCAGAGGGTCATGAACACTGAAGCTTTCTTT. The full variable domain, with the rest looked up from reference TRBV5-4 and TRBJ1-1, is ETGVTQSPTHLIKTRGQQVTLRCSSQSGHNTVSWYQQALGQGPQFIFQYYREEENGRGNFPPRFSGLQFPNYSSELNVNALELDDSALYLCTSSRDVLRQRVMNTEAFFGQGTRLTVV.

V is TRBV6-2 or TRBV6-3 and J is TRBJ2-1; 7 nucleotides line up with TRBD2. The ends lost 6 bases at V and 7 bases at J; junction bases unmatched: 6. Looked up from germline, CDR1 is MNHEY and CDR2 is SVGEGT. The CDR3 sequence is 13 residues long. CDR3 region: CASRSTSVNEQFF. CDR3 nucleotide sequence: TGTGCCAGCAGGTCCACTAGCGTGAATGAGCAGTTCTTC.

This clonotype turned up a few times. The gene calls are TRBV7-2 and TRBJ2-7; no clear D gene. V was clipped by 4 bases and J by 2 bases, with 3 bases between them. CDR1 is SGHTA and CDR2 is FQGNSA in the germline V gene. This CDR3 has 11 amino acids. The CDR3 reads CASSYAYEQYF. CDR3 DNA sequence: TGTGCCAGCAGCTACGCCTACGAGCAGTACTTC.

The V call is TRBV24-1, the J call TRBJ2-3; possibly TRBD1 for D (5 bases). The CDR3 is made up of 14 amino acids. Germline lookup yields CDR1 KGHDR and CDR2 SFDVKD. Trimming removed 4 bases from V and 2 bases from J, with 9 bases in between. The CDR3 region has the DNA TGTGCCACCAGTGACCCGACAGTCACAGATACGCAGTATTTT. Encoded protein: CATSDPTVTDTQYF.

This rearrangement joins TRBV7-2 to TRBJ2-1; possible D gene TRBD2, 5 bases. V dropped 5 bases and J dropped 3 bases, with 8 bases sitting between them. This CDR3 contains 13 residues. From germline, CDR1 is SGHTA and CDR2 FQGNSA. Here the CDR3 DNA reads TGTGCCAGCAGCCAGACTAACTACAATGAGCAGTTCTTC. Protein sequence: CASSQTNYNEQFF. The variable domain in full, completed from reference TRBV7-2 and TRBJ2-1, reads GAGVSQSPSNKVTEKGKDVELRCDPISGHTALYWYRQSLGQGLEFLIYFQGNSAPDKSGLPSDRFSAERTGGSVSTLTIQRTQQEDSAVYLCASSQTNYNEQFFGPGTRLTVL.

This clonotype was found a few times. CDR3 sequence: CASSIAGQGYEKLFF. The CDR3 DNA reads TGTGCCAGTAGTATAGCCGGACAGGGGTATGAAAAACTGTTTTTT. The genes are TRBV19 and TRBJ1-4; 9 nucleotides line up with TRBD1. The germline CDR1 and CDR2 sequences are LNHDA and SQIVND (reference sequence). This CDR3 is 15 amino acids long. J lost 6 bases, V lost 1 base, and 3 bases had no gene match.

This clonotype showed up just a few times. CDR3 amino acids: CSAETVPGYTF. CDR3 DNA sequence: TGCAGTGCTGAGACAGTCCCTGGCTACACCTTC. V and J are TRBV20-1 and TRBJ1-2, with D maybe TRBD1 (5 bases). This CDR3 contains 11 residues. V lost 5 bases and J 7 bases, leaving 11 bases between the germline ends. The germline V gene encodes CDR1 DFQATT and CDR2 SNEGSKA (reference sequence).

Details on this clonotype: This may be a read error, as it is one base from a much larger clone. This chain links TRBV4-2 with TRBJ2-1; tentative D call: TRBD2 (5 bases). Germline V gene data show CDR1 as LGHNA and CDR2 as YNFKEQ. The CDR3 sequence is 13 residues long. CDR3 region: CDSSQVREGEQFF. The DNA of the CDR3 is TGTGACAGCAGCCAAGTGAGGGAAGGCGAGCAGTTCTTC.

This clonotype was observed a handful of times. The V gene is TRBV4-1, the J gene TRBJ2-5; weak D call: TRBD2 (6 bases). CDR1 is MGHRA and CDR2 is YSYEKL in the germline V gene. The germline V and J ends were trimmed by 1 base and 0 bases, with 12 bases remaining between them. The CDR3 covers 16 residues. The chain's CDR3 is CASSQVFGGNQETQYF. The CDR3 region has the DNA TGCGCCAGCAGCCAAGTCTTTGGGGGGAACCAAGAGACCCAGTACTTC.

The V and J genes are TRBV6-2 or TRBV6-3 and TRBJ2-1; D unclear. The CDR3 length is 13 residues. V dropped 6 bases and J dropped 2 bases, with 8 bases sitting between them. CDR1 is MNHEY and CDR2 is SVGEGT in the germline V gene. CDR3 DNA sequence: TGTGCCAGCAGCTACCCAGCCTACAATGAGCAGTTCTTC. Protein sequence: CASSYPAYNEQFF.

The rearrangement uses TRBV9 and TRBJ2-7, with 7 bases aligning to TRBD2. Unmatched junction bases numbered 9, after V lost 7 bases and J lost 2 bases. The CDR3 has 14 amino acids. CDR1 is SGDLS and CDR2 is YYNGEE in the germline V gene. The CDR3 DNA reads TGTGCCAGCGGCCCGGGAGGTGCGACCTACGAGCAGTACTTC. This encodes CASGPGGATYEQYF.

This clonotype occurred many times. The V and J genes are TRBV20-1 and TRBJ2-7, with TRBD2 as a possible D gene (5 bases). Germline-derived CDR1 and CDR2 are DFQATT and SNEGSKA (reference sequence). The CDR3 sequence is 15 residues long. V lost 2 bases and J 2 bases, leaving 16 bases between the germline ends. CDR3 DNA: TGCAGTGCTAGAATCGGCCCGGACTTCGCCTACGAGCAGTACTTC. This translates into CSARIGPDFAYEQYF.

The chain employs TRBV20-1 and TRBJ1-1; the D is unclear. The CDR3 runs 13 residues. Germline loops: CDR1 DFQATT, CDR2 SNEGSKA (reference sequence). Trimming took 0 bases from V and 1 from J, leaving 6 bases between them. The CDR3 spells CSAREAQNTEAFF. CDR3 DNA sequence: TGCAGTGCTAGAGAGGCGCAGAACACTGAAGCTTTCTTT.

Concerning this clonotype: No conserved phenylalanine or tryptophan ends this CDR3, so it is likely a read error. V usage is TRBV28 and J usage is TRBJ2-3; D is unclear. The V end lost 7 bases, the J end lost 4 bases, and 12 bases lay between the germline ends. The CDR3 spans 13 residues. CDR1 and CDR2 (germline): MDHEN, SYDVKM. Written as DNA, the CDR3 is TGTGCCAGCAATGTCGGCCTCGCAGATACGCAGTATCTT. It codes for CASNVGLADTQYL.

The chain is built from TRBV7-2 and TRBJ1-1, with TRBD1 as a possible D gene (6 bases). V lost 5 bases, J lost 4 bases, and 17 bases lay in between. CDR3 length: 15 amino acids. Germline V CDR1 and CDR2: SGHTA, FQGNSA. This chain's CDR3 is CASSLSWGRGTEAFF. DNA of the CDR3: TGTGCCAGCAGCCTATCATGGGGCAGGGGCACTGAAGCTTTCTTT.

This clonotype occurred many times. The chain joins TRBV4-1 to TRBJ2-7; the D gene is possibly TRBD1 (6 bases). V lost 0 bases to trimming and J lost 3 bases, with 6 bases between them. There are 13 residues in the CDR3. The germline V gene has CDR1 MGHRA and CDR2 YSYEKL. CDR3 coding DNA: TGCGCCAGCAGCCAAGAAGGGGGCTACGAGCAGTACTTC. It is translated as CASSQEGGYEQYF.

This clonotype appeared many times. CDR3 residues: CASSLMMGDLMNTEAFF. The CDR3 DNA reads TGTGCCAGCAGTTTAATGATGGGAGACCTCATGAACACTGAAGCTTTCTTT. The chain joins TRBV12-3 or TRBV12-4 to TRBJ1-1, with D uncertain. The CDR3 extends over 17 amino acids. Trimming removed 2 bases at V and 0 bases at J, with 16 bases between.

Many counts were recorded for this clonotype. The chain joins TRBV4-3 to TRBJ2-1; TRBD2 aligns across 14 bases. The germline CDR1 and CDR2 sequences are LGHNA and YSLEER. The CDR3 spans 16 residues. Unmatched junction bases numbered 6, after V lost 2 bases and J lost 9 bases. The CDR3 DNA reads TGCGCCAGCAGCCAATCCGGGACTAGCGGGAGTATTGAGCAGTTCTTC. Translation gives CASSQSGTSGSIEQFF.

The chain uses TRBV30 and TRBJ1-5, with a tentative D call TRBD1 (5 bases). The V end was cut by 0 bases, the J end by 6 bases, with 12 bases between. This CDR3 has 14 residues. Germline-derived CDR1 and CDR2 are GTSNPN and SVGIG (reference sequence). For the CDR3, the DNA is TGTGCCTGGAGTGTAGGGGCCTCAGCTCAGCCCCAGCATTTT. Translated: CAWSVGASAQPQHF.